Included here is one TCR beta chain sequence, with context. The record originates from a study of blood T cell repertoires in COVID-19. Study background: The origin of the acute and convalescent COVID-19 samples was the United States, Italy and Spain. In each case, the material was cDNA or gDNA derived from T cells, B-cell-depleted T cells, or PBMCs.

Original processing methods: The assay estimated nucleated cells by amplifying reference gene primers. Sequencing used immunoSEQ multiplex PCR; TCRdb keeps in-frame clones, though not all of them. That table furnishes V, J and clone size, whereas the DNA furnished D and trimming. Of 230,000 or so clones in the sample, roughly 87% are singletons; the top ten hold 4% to 5%. The sequence was obtained from a middle-aged woman who had recovered from COVID-19. Material for sequencing was peripheral blood.

CDR3 sequence (DNA): TGTGCCAGCAGCTTGGCAGGCAGGAACCTCTATGGCTACACCTTC. The encoded protein is CASSLAGRNLYGYTF. The chain is built from TRBV5-6 and TRBJ1-2; D unresolved. The germline gives CDR1 SGHDT, CDR2 YYEEEE. Trimming took off 0 bases at V and 4 bases at J, with 13 bases between the two ends. The CDR3 runs to 15 residues.